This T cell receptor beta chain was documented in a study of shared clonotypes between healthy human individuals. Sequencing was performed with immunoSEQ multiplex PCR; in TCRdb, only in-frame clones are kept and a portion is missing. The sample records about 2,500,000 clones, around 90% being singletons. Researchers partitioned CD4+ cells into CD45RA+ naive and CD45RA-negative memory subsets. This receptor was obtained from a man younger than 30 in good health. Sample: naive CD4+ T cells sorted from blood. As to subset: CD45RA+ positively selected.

CDR3 coding DNA: TGCGCCAGCAGCCAAGAGCGGGTTGGATGGAATAACTATGGCTACACCTTC. It translates to CASSQERVGWNNYGYTF. The rearrangement uses TRBV4-1 and TRBJ1-2, with unresolved D. V lost 0 bases and J 1 base, leaving 15 bases between the germline ends. There are 17 residues in the CDR3. Per germline, CDR1 MGHRA and CDR2 YSYEKL.